This T cell receptor (beta chain) came from a study of lymphopenia after photon versus proton radiotherapy. Study findings and constraints: Under photons, naive T cells and diversity fell while effector/memory populations rose. After lymphocyte nadir, photon-treated repertoires showed oligoclonal expansion, especially CD8+ Temra. Only patients who died were analyzed for survival; proton advantage is unproven.

CDR3 size: 16 residues. Losses at the gene ends were 0 bases for V and 2 bases for J; bases not matched to a gene: 6. Germline loops: CDR1 GTSNPN, CDR2 SVGIG (reference sequence). TCRdb's copy holds only in-frame clones and misses some; the assay was immunoSEQ multiplex PCR. Of 10,000 to 15,000 clones listed, 88% are singletons. Concerning this clone itself: Antigen specificity is unknown.

This sample comprised peripheral blood, obtained from a patient treated with photon-based radiotherapy. This sequence originates from a man between 60 and 70 years old with pancreatic cancer. This chain connects TRBV30 to TRBJ2-5; TRBD2 matches at 10 bases. The CDR3 protein is CAWSVTSGYSQETQYF. The CDR3 coding sequence is TGTGCCTGGAGTGTGACTAGCGGGTATTCTCAAGAGACCCAGTACTTC.